This entry describes one T cell receptor (beta chain). This record belongs to a study of T cell responses to AZD1222 COVID-19 vaccine. Here immunoSEQ multiplex PCR was the method, and the copy in TCRdb shows in-frame clones only, minus some. This sample has about 73,000 clones, with about 90% found just once. This material consisted of peripheral blood, taken 28 days after the second AZD1222 dose. This sequence originates from an adult who received the AZD1222 COVID-19 vaccine.

CDR3: CAITPGTDNSPLHF. CDR3 in DNA: TGTGCCATCACTCCCGGGACAGATAATTCACCCCTCCACTTT. V gene TRBV10-3 combines with J gene TRBJ1-6, with 7 positions matching TRBD1. The germline CDR1 and CDR2 sequences are ENHRY and SYGVKD. This CDR3 comprises 14 residues. Unmatched junction bases numbered 5, after V lost 7 bases and J lost 5 bases.